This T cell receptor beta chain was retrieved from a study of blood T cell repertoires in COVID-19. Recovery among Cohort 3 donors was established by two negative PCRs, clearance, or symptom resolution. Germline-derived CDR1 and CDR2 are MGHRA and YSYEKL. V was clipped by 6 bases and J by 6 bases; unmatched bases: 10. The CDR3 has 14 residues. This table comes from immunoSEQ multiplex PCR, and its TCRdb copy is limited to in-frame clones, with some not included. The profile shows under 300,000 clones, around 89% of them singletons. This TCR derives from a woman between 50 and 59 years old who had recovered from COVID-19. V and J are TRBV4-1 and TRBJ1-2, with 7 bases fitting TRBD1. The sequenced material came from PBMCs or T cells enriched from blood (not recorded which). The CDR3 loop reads CASSPRHRGDGYTF. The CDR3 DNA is TGCGCCAGCAGTCCAAGACACAGGGGAGATGGCTACACCTTC.